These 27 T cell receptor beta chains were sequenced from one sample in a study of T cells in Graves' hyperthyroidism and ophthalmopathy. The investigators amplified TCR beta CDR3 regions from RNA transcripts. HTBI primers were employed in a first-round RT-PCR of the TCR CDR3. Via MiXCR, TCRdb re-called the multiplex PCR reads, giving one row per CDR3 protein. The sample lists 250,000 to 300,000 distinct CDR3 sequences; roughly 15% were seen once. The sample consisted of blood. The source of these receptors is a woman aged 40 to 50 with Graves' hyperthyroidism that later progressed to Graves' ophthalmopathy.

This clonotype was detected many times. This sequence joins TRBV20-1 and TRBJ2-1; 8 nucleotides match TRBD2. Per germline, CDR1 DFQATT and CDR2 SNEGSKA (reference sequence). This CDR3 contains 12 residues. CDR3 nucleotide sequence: TGCAGCGGGACTAGGAGTGCCAATGAGCAGTTCTTC. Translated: CSGTRSANEQFF.

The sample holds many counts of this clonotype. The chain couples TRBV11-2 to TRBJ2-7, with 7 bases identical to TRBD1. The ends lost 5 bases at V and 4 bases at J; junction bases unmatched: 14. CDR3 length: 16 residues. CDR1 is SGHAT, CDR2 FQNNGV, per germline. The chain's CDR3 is CASSRSLGTAYYEQYF. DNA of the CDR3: TGTGCCAGCAGCCGAAGTTTGGGGACAGCCTATTACGAGCAGTACTTC.

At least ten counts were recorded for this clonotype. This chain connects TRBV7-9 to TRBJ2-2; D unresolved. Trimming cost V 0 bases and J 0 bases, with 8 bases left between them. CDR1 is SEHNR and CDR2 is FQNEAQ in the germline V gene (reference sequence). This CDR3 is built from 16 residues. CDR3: CASSLARNANTGELFF. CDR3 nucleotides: TGTGCCAGCAGCTTAGCCCGTAACGCGAACACCGGGGAGCTGTTTTTT.

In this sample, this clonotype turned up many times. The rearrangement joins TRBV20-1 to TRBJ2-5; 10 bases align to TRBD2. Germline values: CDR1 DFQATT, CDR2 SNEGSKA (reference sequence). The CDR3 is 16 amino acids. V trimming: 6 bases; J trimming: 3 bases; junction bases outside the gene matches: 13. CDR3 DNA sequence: TGCAGTGCCGAACCCCCGCGAACTAGCGGGGAAGAGACCCAGTACTTC. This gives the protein CSAEPPRTSGEETQYF.

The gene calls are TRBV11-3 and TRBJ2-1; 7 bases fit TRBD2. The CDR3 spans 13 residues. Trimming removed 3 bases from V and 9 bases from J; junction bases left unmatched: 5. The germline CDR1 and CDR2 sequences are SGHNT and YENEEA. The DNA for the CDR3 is TGTGCCAGCAGCTTGCGGCGGGGGAGTGAGCAGTTCTTC. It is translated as CASSLRRGSEQFF.

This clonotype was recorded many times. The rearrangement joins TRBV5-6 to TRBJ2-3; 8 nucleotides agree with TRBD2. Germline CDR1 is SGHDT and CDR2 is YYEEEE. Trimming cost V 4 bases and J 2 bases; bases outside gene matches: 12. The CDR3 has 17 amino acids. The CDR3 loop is CASSPPTAGDPTDTQYF. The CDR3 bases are TGTGCCAGCAGCCCCCCGACAGCGGGAGACCCCACAGATACGCAGTATTTT.

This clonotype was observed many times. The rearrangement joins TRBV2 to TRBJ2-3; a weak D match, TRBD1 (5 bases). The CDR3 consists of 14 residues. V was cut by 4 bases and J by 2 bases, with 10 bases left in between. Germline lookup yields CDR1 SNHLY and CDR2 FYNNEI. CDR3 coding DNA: TGTGCCAGCAGTGGCAGGGCCTTCACAGATACGCAGTATTTT. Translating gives CASSGRAFTDTQYF.

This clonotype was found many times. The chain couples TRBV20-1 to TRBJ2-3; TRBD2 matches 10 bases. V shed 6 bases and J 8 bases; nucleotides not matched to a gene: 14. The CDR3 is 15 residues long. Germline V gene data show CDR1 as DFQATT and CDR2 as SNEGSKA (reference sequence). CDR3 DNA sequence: TGCAGTGCAGAGGGAAATAGCGGGAGGATTGGTACGCAGTATTTT. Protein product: CSAEGNSGRIGTQYF.

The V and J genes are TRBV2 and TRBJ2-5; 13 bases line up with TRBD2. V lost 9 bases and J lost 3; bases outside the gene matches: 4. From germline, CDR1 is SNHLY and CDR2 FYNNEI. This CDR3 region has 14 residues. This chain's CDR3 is CARRLAGGKETQYF. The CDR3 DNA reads TGTGCCAGGCGACTAGCGGGAGGTAAAGAGACCCAGTACTTC. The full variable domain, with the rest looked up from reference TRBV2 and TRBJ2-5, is EPEVTQTPSHQVTQMGQEVILRCVPISNHLYFYWYRQILGQKVEFLVSFYNNEISEKSEIFDDQFSVERPDGSNFTLKIRSTKLEDSAMYFCARRLAGGKETQYFGPGTRLLVL.

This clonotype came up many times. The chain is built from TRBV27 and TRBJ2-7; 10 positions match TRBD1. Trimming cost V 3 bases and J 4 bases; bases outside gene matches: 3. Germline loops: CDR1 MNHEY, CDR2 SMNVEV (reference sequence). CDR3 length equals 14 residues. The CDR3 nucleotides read TGTGCCAGCAGTTTTGGGACAGGGGCGTACGAGCAGTACTTC. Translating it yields CASSFGTGAYEQYF.

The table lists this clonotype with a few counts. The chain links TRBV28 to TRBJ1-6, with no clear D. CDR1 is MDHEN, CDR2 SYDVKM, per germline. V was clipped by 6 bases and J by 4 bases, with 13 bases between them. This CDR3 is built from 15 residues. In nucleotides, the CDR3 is TGTGCCAGCAGGGTCCAATTTCGGTATAATTCACCCCTCCACTTT. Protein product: CASRVQFRYNSPLHF.

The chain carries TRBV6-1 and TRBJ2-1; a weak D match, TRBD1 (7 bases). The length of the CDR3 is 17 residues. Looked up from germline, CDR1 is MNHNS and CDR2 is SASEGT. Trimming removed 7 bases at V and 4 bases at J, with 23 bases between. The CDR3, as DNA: TGTGCCAGCACCGTATTCGGGACAGCCGGGGGTTACAATGAGCAGTTCTTC. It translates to CASTVFGTAGGYNEQFF.

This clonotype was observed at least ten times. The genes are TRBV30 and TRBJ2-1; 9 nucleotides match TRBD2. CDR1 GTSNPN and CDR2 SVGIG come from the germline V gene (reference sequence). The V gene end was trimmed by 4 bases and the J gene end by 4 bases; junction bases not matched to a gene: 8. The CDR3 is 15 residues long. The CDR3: CAWTALAGGYNEQFF. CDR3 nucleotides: TGTGCCTGGACGGCTCTCGCGGGAGGGTACAATGAGCAGTTCTTC. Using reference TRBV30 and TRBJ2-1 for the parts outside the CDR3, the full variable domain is SQTIHQWPATLVQPVGSPLSLECTVEGTSNPNLYWYRQAAGRGLQLLFYSVGIGQISSEVPQNLSASRPQDRQFILSSKKLLLSDSGFYLCAWTALAGGYNEQFFGPGTRLTVL.

The CDR3 DNA sequence: TGTGCCAGTAGTCCCCGGGACAGACCTAATCAGCCCCAGCATTTT. Translated, it gives CASSPRDRPNQPQHF. The V gene is TRBV19, the J gene TRBJ1-5, with 7 nucleotides matching TRBD1. In germline, CDR1 is LNHDA, CDR2 SQIVND (reference sequence). V lost 5 bases, J lost 4 bases, and 8 bases stayed unmatched. CDR3 length equals 15 residues.

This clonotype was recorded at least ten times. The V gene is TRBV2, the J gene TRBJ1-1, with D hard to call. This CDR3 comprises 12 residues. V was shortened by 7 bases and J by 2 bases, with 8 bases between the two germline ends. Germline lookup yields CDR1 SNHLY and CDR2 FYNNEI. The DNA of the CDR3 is TGTGCCAGCAAGGCAGGTAACACTGAAGCTTTCTTT. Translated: CASKAGNTEAFF.

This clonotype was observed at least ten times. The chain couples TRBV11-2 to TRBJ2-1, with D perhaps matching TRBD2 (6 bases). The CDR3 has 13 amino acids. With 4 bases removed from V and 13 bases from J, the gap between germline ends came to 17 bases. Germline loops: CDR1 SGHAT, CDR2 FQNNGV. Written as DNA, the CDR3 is TGTGCCAGCAGCTCAACTAATAAACTAGCCCAGTTCTTC. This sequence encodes CASSSTNKLAQFF. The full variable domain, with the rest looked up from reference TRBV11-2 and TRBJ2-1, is EAGVAQSPRYKIIEKRQSVAFWCNPISGHATLYWYQQILGQGPKLLIQFQNNGVVDDSQLPKDRFSAERLKGVDSTLKIQPAKLEDSAVYLCASSSTNKLAQFFGPGTRLTVL.

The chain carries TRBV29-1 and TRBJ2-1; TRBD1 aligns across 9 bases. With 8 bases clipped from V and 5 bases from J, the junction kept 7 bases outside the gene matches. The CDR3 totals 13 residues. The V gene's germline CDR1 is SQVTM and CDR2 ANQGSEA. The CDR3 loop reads CSIDRGVNNEQFF. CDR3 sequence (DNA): TGCAGCATCGACAGGGGGGTGAACAATGAGCAGTTCTTC.

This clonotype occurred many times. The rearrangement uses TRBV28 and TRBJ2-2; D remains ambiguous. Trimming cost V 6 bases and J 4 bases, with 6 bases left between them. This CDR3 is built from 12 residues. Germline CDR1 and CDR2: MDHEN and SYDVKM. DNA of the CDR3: TGTGCCAGCAGGGGGTCCACCGGGGAGCTGTTTTTT. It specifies CASRGSTGELFF.

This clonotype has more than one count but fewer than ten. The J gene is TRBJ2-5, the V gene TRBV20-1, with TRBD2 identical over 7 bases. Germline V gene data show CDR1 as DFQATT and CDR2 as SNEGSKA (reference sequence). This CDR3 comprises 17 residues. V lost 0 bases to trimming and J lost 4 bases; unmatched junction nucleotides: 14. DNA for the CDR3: TGCAGTGCTAGAGATCGATCGCGGGAGTTCTTTTTAGAGACCCAGTACTTC. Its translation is CSARDRSREFFLETQYF.

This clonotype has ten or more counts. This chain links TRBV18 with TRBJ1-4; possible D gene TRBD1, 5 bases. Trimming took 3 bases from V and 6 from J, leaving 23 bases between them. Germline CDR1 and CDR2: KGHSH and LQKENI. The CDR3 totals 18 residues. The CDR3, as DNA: TGTGCCAGCTCACCCTTCGCAGGAAGAGGGGAAGTGGATGAAAAACTGTTTTTT. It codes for CASSPFAGRGEVDEKLFF.

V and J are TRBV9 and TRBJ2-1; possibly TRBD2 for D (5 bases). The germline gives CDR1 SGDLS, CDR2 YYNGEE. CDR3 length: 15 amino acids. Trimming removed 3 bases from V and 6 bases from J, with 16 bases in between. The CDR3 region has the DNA TGTGCCAGCAGCGAAACTTCAGAGGGCATCAATGAGCAGTTCTTC. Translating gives CASSETSEGINEQFF.

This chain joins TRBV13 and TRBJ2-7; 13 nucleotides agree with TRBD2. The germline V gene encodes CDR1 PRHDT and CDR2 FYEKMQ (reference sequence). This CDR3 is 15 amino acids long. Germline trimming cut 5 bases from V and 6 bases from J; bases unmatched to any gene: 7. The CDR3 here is CASSTRTSGRGEQYF. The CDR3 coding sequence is TGTGCCAGCAGCACCCGGACTAGCGGGAGAGGCGAGCAGTACTTC.

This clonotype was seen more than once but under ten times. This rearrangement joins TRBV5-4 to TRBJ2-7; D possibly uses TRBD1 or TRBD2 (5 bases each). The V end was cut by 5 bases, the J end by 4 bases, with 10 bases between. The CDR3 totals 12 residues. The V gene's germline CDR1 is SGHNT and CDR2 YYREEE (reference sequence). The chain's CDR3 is CASRMWGYEQYF. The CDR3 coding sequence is TGTGCCAGCAGGATGTGGGGGTACGAGCAGTACTTC. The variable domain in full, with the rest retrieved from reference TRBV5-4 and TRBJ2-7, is ETGVTQSPTHLIKTRGQQVTLRCSSQSGHNTVSWYQQALGQGPQFIFQYYREEENGRGNFPPRFSGLQFPNYSSELNVNALELDDSALYLCASRMWGYEQYFGPGTRLTVT.

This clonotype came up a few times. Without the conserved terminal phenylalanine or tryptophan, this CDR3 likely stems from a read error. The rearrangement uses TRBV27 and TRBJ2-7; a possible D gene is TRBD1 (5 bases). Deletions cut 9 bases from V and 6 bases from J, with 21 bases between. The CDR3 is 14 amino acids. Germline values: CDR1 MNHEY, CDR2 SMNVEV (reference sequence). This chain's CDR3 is CASNFWGPGPEQYS. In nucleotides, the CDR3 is TGTGCCAGTAACTTCTGGGGTCCAGGGCCCGAGCAGTACTCC.

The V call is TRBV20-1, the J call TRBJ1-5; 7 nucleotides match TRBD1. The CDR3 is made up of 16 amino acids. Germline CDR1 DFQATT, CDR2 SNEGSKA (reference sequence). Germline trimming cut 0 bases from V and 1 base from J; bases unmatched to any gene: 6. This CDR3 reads CSARDRDRFSNQPQHF. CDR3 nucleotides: TGCAGTGCTAGAGATAGGGACAGATTCAGCAATCAGCCCCAGCATTTT.

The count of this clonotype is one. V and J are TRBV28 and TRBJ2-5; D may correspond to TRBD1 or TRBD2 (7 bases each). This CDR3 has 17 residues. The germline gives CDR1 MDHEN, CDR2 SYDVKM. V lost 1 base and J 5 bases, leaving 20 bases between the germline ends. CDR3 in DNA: TGTGCCAGCAGTTTATTCCCGACAGGGAGGGTGGGGGAGACCCAGTACTTC. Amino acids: CASSLFPTGRVGETQYF.

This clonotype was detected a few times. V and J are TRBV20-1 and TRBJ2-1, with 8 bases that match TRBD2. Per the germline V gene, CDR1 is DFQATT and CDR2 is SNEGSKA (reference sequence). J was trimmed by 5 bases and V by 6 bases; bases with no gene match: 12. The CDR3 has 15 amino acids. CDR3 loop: CSANIAGRFDNEQFF. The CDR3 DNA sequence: TGCAGTGCCAATATAGCGGGAAGGTTCGACAATGAGCAGTTCTTC.